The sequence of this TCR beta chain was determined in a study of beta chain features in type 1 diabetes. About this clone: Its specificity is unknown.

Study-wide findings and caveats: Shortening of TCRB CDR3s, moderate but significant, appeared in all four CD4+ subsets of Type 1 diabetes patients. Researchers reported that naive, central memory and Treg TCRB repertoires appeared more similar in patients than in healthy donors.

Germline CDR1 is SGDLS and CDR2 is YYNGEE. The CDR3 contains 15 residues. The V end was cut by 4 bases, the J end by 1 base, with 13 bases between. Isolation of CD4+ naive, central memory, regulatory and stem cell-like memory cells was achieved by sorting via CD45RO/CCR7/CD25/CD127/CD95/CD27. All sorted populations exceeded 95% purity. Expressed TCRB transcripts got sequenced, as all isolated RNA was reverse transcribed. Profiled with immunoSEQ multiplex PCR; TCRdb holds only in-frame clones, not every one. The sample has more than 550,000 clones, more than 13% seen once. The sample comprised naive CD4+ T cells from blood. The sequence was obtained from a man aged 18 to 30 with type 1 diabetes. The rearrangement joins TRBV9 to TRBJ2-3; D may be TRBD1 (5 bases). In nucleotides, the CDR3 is TGTGCCAGCAGCCTCAGACAGTTCCGCACAGATACGCAGTATTTT. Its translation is CASSLRQFRTDTQYF.